This T cell receptor beta chain comes out of a study of regulatory T cells in long-lasting Graves disease. Time point described: newly diagnosed GD, antithyroid drugs for less than 3 months. Scientists built the TCR library using RNA that was extracted from PBMCs. Peripheral blood, about 10 milliliters of it, was drawn into EDTA tubes. Comments on this clonotype: Its cognate antigen is unknown. This may be a read error: a much more frequent sequence differs by one nucleotide.

Overall study findings and caveats: With persistent disease, TRBV28, TRBJ1-2 and TRBJ2-5 were the favored segments.

iRepertoire HTBI primers and Arm-PCR of CDR3 regions built TCR beta libraries. TCRdb itself ran the multiplex PCR reads through MiXCR, one entry per CDR3 protein. The sample yields around 480,000 distinct CDR3 sequences, roughly 15% seen once. The CDR3 runs 15 residues. Per the germline V gene, CDR1 is SGHDT and CDR2 is YYEEEE. The sample was also linked to a second study, of T cells in Graves' hyperthyroidism and ophthalmopathy. From that paper: Researchers report that a 13 V-J model separated ophthalmopathy from stable hyperthyroidism. In validation, the model predicted ophthalmopathy. These predictions came a median approximately 6.5 months before onset.

This specimen was peripheral blood mononuclear cells (PBMCs), taken at new diagnosis, from a patient treated with antithyroid drugs. This clonotype originated in a woman aged 35 to 59 with Graves disease. This chain links TRBV5-6 with TRBJ1-6; 7 bases match TRBD1. CDR3 sequence reads: CASRFAGTANSPHHF. CDR3 sequence (DNA): TGTGCCAGCAGATTCGCCGGGACAGCCAATTCACCCCACCACTTT.